Below are 11 T cell receptor beta chains sequenced from a single sample in a study of CD8+ T cells in alopecia areata. RNA extraction and reverse transcription yielded cDNA as sequencing template. The assay was immunoSEQ multiplex PCR, and TCRdb's table has in-frame clones only and misses some. Altogether some 110,000 clones were found in the sample, and no singletons occur. Input material: lesional skin. Source of these receptors: a C3H/HeJ mouse with alopecia areata. The strain's MHC type: H2-k.

Regarding this clone: Gene and germline names: mouse. The read terminates 4 residues before the CDR3 end, so the remaining end is supplied by the germline J gene. V is TRBV19 and J is TRBJ2-7, with a weak D call TRBD2 (6 bases). Per the germline V gene, CDR1 is FNHDT and CDR2 is SITEND (reference sequence). This CDR3 contains 12 residues. This CDR3 is CASRPTGYEQYF. The sequenced CDR3 bases are TGTGCCAGCAGACCGACTGGTTAT.

This clone has at least ten counts. Mouse gene names apply. The read falls 4 residues short of the CDR3 end, and the missing part is taken from the germline J gene. The chain couples TRBV13-3 to TRBJ1-2, with D possibly TRBD1 on 6 matching bases. Germline CDR1 is NNHDY and CDR2 is SYVADS. The CDR3 is 15 amino acids. Trimming left V 0 bases short and J 0 bases short, with 9 bases between. The CDR3 DNA, read in part, is TGTGCCAGCAGTGATGAAAGGACAGCAAACTCC. It encodes CASSDERTANS. The complete CDR3 protein is CASSDERTANSDYTF.

Only a few counts were recorded for this clone. Genes here carry mouse names. The read ends 4 residues early relative to the CDR3; the germline J gene fills the gap. This rearrangement joins TRBV13-3 to TRBJ2-7; 14 bases match TRBD2. The CDR3 totals 17 residues. Germline V gene data show CDR1 as NNHDY and CDR2 as SYVADS. CDR3 DNA, as far as it was read: TGTGCCAGCAGTGATGTGCGGGACTGGGGGGGCGCTTAT. Translating it yields CASSDVRDWGGAY. The entire CDR3 protein is CASSDVRDWGGAYEQYF.

Comments on this clone: Gene and germline names: mouse. The CDR3 extends 4 residues past the end of the read, so its final part is completed from the germline J gene. J is TRBJ2-7 and V is TRBV1; D is undetermined. CDR1 is NSQYPW, CDR2 LRSPGD, per germline (reference sequence). This CDR3 has 15 residues. Trimming removed 0 bases at V and 0 bases at J, with 9 bases between. CDR3 loop: CTCSADTVSSYEQYF. CDR3 DNA, as far as it was read: TGCACCTGCAGTGCAGATACAGTTAGCTCCTAT. The complete variable domain, with remaining parts taken from reference TRBV1 and TRBJ2-7, reads VTLLEQNPRWRLVPRGQAVNLRCILKNSQYPWMSWYQQDLQKQLQWLFTLRSPGDKEVKSLPGADYLATRVTDTELRLQVANMSQGRTLYCTCSADTVSSYEQYFGPGTRLTVL.

This clone has at least ten counts. The gene names given are mouse names. CDR3 sequence reads: CTCSDRGRSYEQYF. The sequenced part of the CDR3 DNA is TGCACCTGCAGTGACAGGGGGCGCTCCTAT. The J gene is TRBJ2-7, the V gene TRBV1, with 9 bases aligning to TRBD1. Coverage ceases 4 residues before the CDR3 finishes, and the germline J gene fills in the end. Germline trimming cut 4 bases from V and 0 bases from J; bases unmatched to any gene: 1. CDR1 and CDR2 (germline): NSQYPW, LRSPGD (reference sequence). This CDR3 region has 14 residues.

This clone was detected only a few times. Germline and genes: mouse. The CDR3 sequence: CASSSGVNSDYTF. The sequenced CDR3 bases are TGTGCCAGCAGCTCAGGGGTGAACTCC. The chain employs TRBV19 and TRBJ1-2, with D tentatively TRBD1 (6 bases). The missing CDR3 end, 4 residues past where the read stops, is filled in from the germline J gene. Germline loops: CDR1 FNHDT, CDR2 SITEND (reference sequence). V was trimmed by 5 bases and J by 2 bases, leaving 10 bases between them. CDR3 length: 13 residues. Full variable domain (missing parts from reference TRBV19 and TRBJ1-2): GGIITQTPKFLIGQEGQKLTLKCQQNFNHDTMYWYRQDSGKGLRLIYYSITENDLQKGDLSEGYDASREKKSSFSLTVTSAQKNEMAVFLCASSSGVNSDYTFGSGTRLLVI.

On this clone itself: The protein given in TCRdb and the translation of the DNA differ at residue 13, and the sequence presented here derives from the DNA. The genes are named according to mouse. Read coverage stops 3 residues before the CDR3 terminus; the germline J gene supplies the remainder. The rearrangement links TRBV19 to TRBJ1-6; TRBD1 aligns across 10 bases. TRBJ1-6 is sorted into the ORF group, with uncertain function. V was clipped by 2 bases and J by 6 bases; unmatched bases: 5. The CDR3 runs to 16 residues. Germline CDR1 is FNHDT and CDR2 is SITEND (reference sequence). The CDR3 loop is CASSIPGQGSNSPLYF. The sequenced part of the CDR3 DNA is TGTGCCAGCAGTATTCCGGGACAGGGGAGTAATTCGCCC.

Note on this clone: Gene names denote mouse genes. The sequence runs out 4 residues before the end of the CDR3; the remainder is reconstructed from the germline J gene. The gene calls are TRBV19 and TRBJ1-1, with no clear D. Germline V CDR1 and CDR2: FNHDT, SITEND (reference sequence). V lost 4 bases, J lost 0 bases, and 10 bases lay in between. CDR3 length equals 14 residues. Partial CDR3 DNA: TGTGCCAGCAGTGCCGAATCAGCAAACACA. This codes for CASSAESANT. In full, the CDR3 is CASSAESANTEVFF.

About this clone: Gene names follow the mouse nomenclature. The read ends 4 residues early relative to the CDR3; the germline J gene fills the gap. This sequence joins TRBV1 and TRBJ2-2, with D perhaps being TRBD1 or TRBD2 (5 bases each). Looked up from germline, CDR1 is NSQYPW and CDR2 is LRSPGD (reference sequence). V lost 0 bases and J lost 4, with 9 bases in between. The CDR3 spans 15 residues. This CDR3 is CTCSAEGEATGQLYF. The sequenced part of the CDR3 DNA is TGCACCTGCAGTGCAGAGGGGGAGGCCACCGGG.

Regarding this clone: There is a difference at residue 13 between the TCRdb protein and the DNA translation, so the protein given here was translated from the DNA. The germline and genes are mouse ones. The sequenced fragment ends 3 residues before the CDR3 boundary, so the rest is inferred from the germline J gene. The chain employs TRBV20 and TRBJ1-3; 10 bases match TRBD1. The J segment lost 0 bases and the V segment lost 1 base, leaving 3 bases of the junction unmatched. Germline values: CDR1 GFQATS, CDR2 STVNSAI. The CDR3 consists of 16 residues. This CDR3 reads CGARGDRGDSGNTLYF. The CDR3 bases that were read are TGTGGTGCTAGGGGGGACAGGGGAGATTCTGGAAATACG. Full variable domain (remainder filled in from reference TRBV20 and TRBJ1-3): GALVYQYPRRTICKSGTSMRMECQAVGFQATSVAWYRQSPQKTFELIALSTVNSAIKYEQNFTQEKFPISHPNLSFSSMTVLNAYLEDRGLYLCGARGDRGDSGNTLYFGEGSRLIVV.

This clone has a count of ten or more. The genes and germline here are from mouse. The read stops 4 residues short of the end of the CDR3; the missing end is completed from the germline J gene. The V gene is TRBV13-3, the J gene TRBJ2-7, with 7 positions matching TRBD2. The germline CDR1 and CDR2 sequences are NNHDY and SYVADS. The length of the CDR3 is 13 residues. CDR3 DNA (partial): TGTGCCAGCAGTGATCTGGACTGGTAT. Its protein is CASSDLDWY. The complete CDR3 protein is CASSDLDWYEQYF.